Below, 23 T cell receptor beta chains from the same sample are listed, as sequenced in a study of beta chain features in type 1 diabetes. These receptors have no known antigen. The study reverse transcribed the entire isolated RNA, so it sequenced expressed TCRB transcripts. The table came from immunoSEQ multiplex PCR; TCRdb's copy has only in-frame clones and leaves some out. The data show roughly 730,000 clones, 13% seen once. Points from the study as a whole: A moderate, significant TCRB CDR3 shortening appeared in type 1 diabetes across four CD4+ subsets.

Sequencing used naive CD4+ T cells from blood. All receptors derive from a man younger than 35 with type 1 diabetes.

J is TRBJ2-3 and V is TRBV19; 8 bases line up with TRBD1. The CDR3 totals 17 residues. Trimming took 3 bases from V and 2 from J; bases not matched to a gene: 10. Germline CDR1 reads LNHDA; CDR2 reads SQIVND (reference sequence). For the CDR3, the DNA is TGTGCCAGTAGTATCTCGACAGGGGATCACTACACAGATACGCAGTATTTT. Translating gives CASSISTGDHYTDTQYF. Full variable domain (missing parts from reference TRBV19 and TRBJ2-3): DGGITQSPKYLFRKEGQNVTLSCEQNLNHDAMYWYRQDPGQGLRLIYYSQIVNDFQKGDIAEGYSVSREKKESFPLTVTSAQKNPTAFYLCASSISTGDHYTDTQYFGPGTRLTVL.

J is TRBJ1-6 and V is TRBV2; D gene uncertain. The germline CDR1 and CDR2 sequences are SNHLY and FYNNEI. Trimming pared 2 bases from V and 0 bases from J, leaving 8 bases between. The CDR3 spans 16 residues. The CDR3 coding sequence is TGTGCCAGCAGTGAATACGCTAGCTCCTATAATTCACCCCTCCACTTT. Protein product: CASSEYASSYNSPLHF.

The chain has TRBV7-6 and TRBJ1-5; D call uncertain. The CDR3 contains 15 residues. From germline, CDR1 is SGHVS and CDR2 FNYEAQ. V gave up 1 base and J gave up 4 bases, with 11 bases separating them. DNA of the CDR3: TGTGCCAGCAGCTTAGGGCAGGTCGGGAATCAGCCCCAGCATTTT. Amino acid sequence: CASSLGQVGNQPQHF.

The chain couples TRBV10-3 to TRBJ2-1; unclear D gene. V was trimmed by 2 bases and J by 8 bases, leaving 16 bases between them. Germline V gives CDR1 ENHRY, CDR2 SYGVKD. The CDR3 is made up of 15 amino acids. The CDR3 loop reads CAISEGSSPSDEQFF. CDR3 nucleotides: TGTGCCATCAGTGAGGGGTCTTCTCCTTCCGATGAGCAGTTCTTC.

This clone was counted a few times. The chain is built from TRBV27 and TRBJ1-6; possibly TRBD1 for D (6 bases). V was clipped by 3 bases and J by 6 bases, with 27 bases between them. Germline CDR1 is MNHEY and CDR2 is SMNVEV (reference sequence). CDR3 length: 20 residues. DNA for the CDR3: TGTGCCAGCAGTTTCTTTTGGGGGACAAAGGGCGTGTTGAGTAATTCACCCCTCCACTTT. It encodes CASSFFWGTKGVLSNSPLHF.

V usage is TRBV2 and J usage is TRBJ1-1; TRBD1 is a possible D gene (5 bases). CDR3 length: 13 amino acids. The V end lost 8 bases, the J end lost 0 bases, and 10 bases lay between the germline ends. CDR1 and CDR2 from the germline V gene are SNHLY and FYNNEI. CDR3 loop: CASLRQMNTEAFF. The CDR3 DNA follows: TGTGCCAGCCTGCGACAGATGAACACTGAAGCTTTCTTT.

This clone was seen a handful of times. The chain has TRBV5-1 and TRBJ2-1, with 9 positions matching TRBD1. CDR3 length: 11 amino acids. Losses at the gene ends were 5 bases for V and 12 bases for J; bases not matched to a gene: 3. Germline-derived CDR1 and CDR2 are SGHRS and YFSETQ. This chain's CDR3 is CASSQDRGQFF. In nucleotides, the CDR3 is TGCGCCAGCAGTCAGGACAGGGGGCAGTTCTTC.

This clone has just a few counts. The J gene is TRBJ1-2, the V gene TRBV29-1; tentative D call: TRBD1 (6 bases). V was clipped by 7 bases and J by 5 bases, with 20 bases between them. CDR1 and CDR2 from the germline V gene are SQVTM and ANQGSEA. This CDR3 is built from 14 residues. The CDR3 protein is CSADLTGSEYGYTF. The CDR3 DNA follows: TGCAGCGCCGATCTGACAGGATCAGAATATGGCTACACCTTC.

V is TRBV5-6 and J is TRBJ2-3; no firm D call. This CDR3 has 16 residues. V lost 4 bases, J lost 0 bases, and 15 bases lay in between. CDR1 SGHDT and CDR2 YYEEEE come from the germline V gene. The CDR3 coding sequence is TGTGCCAGCAGCCTCGGGTTTCGGCAGAGCACAGATACGCAGTATTTT. It encodes CASSLGFRQSTDTQYF.

Only a few counts were recorded for this clone. The V and J genes are TRBV29-1 and TRBJ2-5; 9 bases map to TRBD2. Trimming at V came to 5 bases and at J to 5 bases, leaving 6 bases not matched to a gene. The V gene's germline CDR1 is SQVTM and CDR2 ANQGSEA. The CDR3 is 13 amino acids. The CDR3 nucleotides are TGCAGCGTTACCGGGACTAGCAAGGAGACCCAGTACTTC. This codes for CSVTGTSKETQYF.

This clone has more than one count but fewer than ten. The chain combines TRBV4-1 with TRBJ1-2, with D tentatively TRBD1 (6 bases). Germline V gene lookup returns CDR1 MGHRA and CDR2 YSYEKL. V was cut by 4 bases and J by 7 bases, with 16 bases left in between. This CDR3 region has 14 residues. DNA of the CDR3: TGCGCCAGCAGCCTGGACAGCCCCACCGGTGGCTACACCTTC. This encodes CASSLDSPTGGYTF.

The chain carries TRBV5-1 and TRBJ2-6; TRBD1 aligns across 7 bases. The CDR3 length is 15 residues. Looked up from germline, CDR1 is SGHRS and CDR2 is YFSETQ. V trimming: 4 bases; J trimming: 4 bases; junction bases outside the gene matches: 5. The CDR3 loop is CASSTQGEGANVLTF. The CDR3, as DNA: TGCGCCAGCAGCACCCAGGGGGAGGGGGCCAACGTCCTGACTTTC.

This chain joins TRBV7-2 and TRBJ1-5; 8 bases fit TRBD1. The CDR3 is made up of 18 amino acids. V trimming: 1 base; J trimming: 3 bases; junction bases outside the gene matches: 11. CDR1 and CDR2 (germline): SGHTA, FQGNSA. The CDR3: CASSLGQPGTGHNQPQHF. In DNA, the CDR3 is TGTGCCAGCAGCTTAGGGCAGCCGGGGACAGGACACAATCAGCCCCAGCATTTT.

This chain joins TRBV28 and TRBJ2-2; D is undetermined. Trimming cost V 7 bases and J 3 bases, with 9 bases left between them. The CDR3 runs 13 residues. Germline V lookup: CDR1 MDHEN, CDR2 SYDVKM. The CDR3 reads CASTNGHTGELFF. CDR3 nucleotides: TGTGCCAGCACTAACGGACACACCGGGGAGCTGTTTTTT.

V and J are TRBV6-5 and TRBJ1-1; D not certain. Trimming removed 0 bases at V and 5 bases at J, with 7 bases between. The germline CDR1 and CDR2 sequences are MNHEY and SVGAGI. There are 13 residues in the CDR3. CDR3 region: CASSYSERTEAFF. CDR3 nucleotide sequence: TGTGCCAGCAGTTACTCGGAGAGGACTGAAGCTTTCTTT.

V usage is TRBV28 and J usage is TRBJ2-7; 8 bases map to TRBD1. Germline values: CDR1 MDHEN, CDR2 SYDVKM. The CDR3 has 14 amino acids. V was pared by 5 bases and J by 1 base, with 4 bases of the junction left unmatched. The CDR3 nucleotides read TGTGCCAGCAGTCCAGGGGGCTATTCCTACGAGCAGTACTTC. It yields the protein CASSPGGYSYEQYF.

J is TRBJ2-7 and V is TRBV6-1; D remains ambiguous. This CDR3 contains 15 residues. Germline V gene data show CDR1 as MNHNS and CDR2 as SASEGT. V lost 2 bases and J 2 bases, leaving 13 bases between the germline ends. The CDR3 loop is CASSELAGLTYEQYF. CDR3 nucleotides: TGTGCCAGCAGTGAACTCGCCGGTCTTACCTACGAGCAGTACTTC.

This clone occurred a few times. The rearrangement joins TRBV5-1 to TRBJ2-2; perhaps TRBD2 as D (5 bases). Trimming stripped 3 bases from V and 1 base from J, with 10 bases between. Germline V gives CDR1 SGHRS, CDR2 YFSETQ. CDR3 length: 15 residues. CDR3 loop: CASSWRTLNTGELFF. In DNA form, the CDR3 reads TGCGCCAGCAGCTGGCGGACTCTGAACACCGGGGAGCTGTTTTTT.

The chain recombines TRBV19 with TRBJ2-3; 8 nucleotides line up with TRBD2. CDR3 length: 17 amino acids. Germline CDR1 reads LNHDA; CDR2 reads SQIVND (reference sequence). The V gene end was trimmed by 0 bases and the J gene end by 1 base; junction bases not matched to a gene: 6. The CDR3 nucleotides are TGTGCCAGTAGTATAGATCGGGAGGGGTGGGGCACAGATACGCAGTATTTT. Translating gives CASSIDREGWGTDTQYF.

The chain is built from TRBV28 and TRBJ1-1; D unclear. The CDR3 totals 15 residues. V gave up 5 bases and J gave up 6 bases, with 19 bases separating them. Germline V gene sequence: CDR1 MDHEN, CDR2 SYDVKM. Here the CDR3 DNA reads TGTGCCAGCAGTAACCCTAGGCGGTTCTTTCCTGAAGCTTTCTTT. Translating gives CASSNPRRFFPEAFF.

This clone was detected only a few times. The chain couples TRBV5-4 to TRBJ2-2, with D possibly being TRBD1 or TRBD2 (6 bases each). Trimming pared 0 bases from V and 4 bases from J, leaving 13 bases between. Looked up from germline, CDR1 is SGHNT and CDR2 is YYREEE (reference sequence). The CDR3 length is 16 residues. CDR3 sequence: CASSLVGRGGTGELFF. The CDR3 nucleotides are TGTGCCAGCAGCTTGGTGGGCAGGGGAGGCACCGGGGAGCTGTTTTTT.

The table lists this clone with a few counts. The V and J genes are TRBV27 and TRBJ2-1; weak D call: TRBD2 (6 bases). CDR1 and CDR2 from the germline V gene are MNHEY and SMNVEV (reference sequence). With 3 bases removed from V and 3 bases from J, the gap between germline ends came to 12 bases. The CDR3 spans 15 residues. CDR3 sequence (DNA): TGTGCCAGCAGTTTTGGGGCTAGCGACTACAATGAGCAGTTCTTC. It specifies CASSFGASDYNEQFF.

This clone was detected only a few times. V gene TRBV7-2 combines with J gene TRBJ1-2; D gene ambiguous. The CDR3 spans 13 residues. From germline, CDR1 is SGHTA and CDR2 FQGNSA. Trimming removed 5 bases from V and 3 bases from J, with 10 bases in between. CDR3 bases: TGTGCCAGCAGCCCATCCCAGGACTATGGCTACACCTTC. This sequence encodes CASSPSQDYGYTF.